The rows below give T cell receptor beta chains drawn from one sample of a study of blood T cell repertoires in COVID-19. Sequencing used immunoSEQ multiplex PCR; TCRdb keeps in-frame clones, though not all of them. The sample lists some 220,000 clones, 86% occurring once. The specimen was PBMCs or T cells enriched from blood (not recorded which). The receptors stem from a woman aged 40 to 50 with acute COVID-19. Both conserved end residues are part of each CDR3. A D gene is named only where the DNA matches it firmly. Size is stated for part of the rows, as once, few or many counts, or as a class when the clone is expanded.

d_gene	v_gene	j_gene	len	abundance	CDR3aa	CDR3nt
TRBD1	TRBV30	TRBJ1-2	14	.	CAWSVGQGAPGYTF	TGTGCCTGGAGTGTCGGACAGGGGGCGCCAGGCTACACCTTC
.	TRBV4-2	TRBJ1-4	13	.	CASSPQGNEKLFF	TGTGCCAGCAGCCCCCAGGGGAACGAAAAACTGTTTTTT
TRBD2	TRBV7-3	TRBJ2-3	18	.	CASSMFGLAGGQTDTQYF	TGTGCCAGCAGCATGTTCGGGCTAGCGGGGGGGCAAACAGATACGCAGTATTTT
TRBD2	TRBV7-2	TRBJ2-3	16	.	CASSFVAGGSTDTQYF	TGTGCCAGCAGCTTTGTTGCGGGGGGGAGCACAGATACGCAGTATTTT
.	TRBV6-5	TRBJ2-2	14	.	CASTTGVAWGELFF	TGTGCCAGCACCACCGGGGTAGCTTGGGGGGAGCTGTTTTTT
TRBD1	TRBV4-2	TRBJ1-1	15	.	CASSPLQGVDTEAFF	TGTGCCAGCAGCCCCCTACAGGGGGTGGACACTGAAGCTTTCTTT
.	TRBV6-5	TRBJ1-1	13	.	CASSRTIEAEAFF	TGTGCCAGCAGTCGAACGATAGAAGCTGAAGCTTTCTTT
.	TRBV5-4	TRBJ2-1	12	.	CASSLASNEQFF	TGTGCCAGCAGCTTGGCCTCGAATGAGCAGTTCTTC
.	TRBV5-1	TRBJ1-2	12	few	CASGEGVYGYTF	TGCGCCAGCGGGGAGGGGGTCTATGGCTACACCTTC
.	TRBV5-1	TRBJ1-1	17	few	CASSFGQWGVRNTEAFF	TGCGCCAGCAGCTTTGGACAGTGGGGCGTTAGGAACACTGAAGCTTTCTTT
TRBD1	TRBV6-5	TRBJ2-2	15	.	CASSGGTGETGELFF	TGTGCCAGCAGCGGCGGGACAGGGGAAACCGGGGAGCTGTTTTTT
TRBD1	TRBV14	TRBJ2-2	15	.	CASKTGQGATGELFF	TGTGCCAGCAAGACGGGTCAGGGGGCTACCGGGGAGCTGTTTTTT
TRBD1	TRBV19	TRBJ1-1	16	.	CASSNRNQGAYTEAFF	TGTGCCAGTAGTAACCGAAACCAGGGGGCGTACACTGAAGCTTTCTTT
.	TRBV24-1	TRBJ2-2	17	few	CATSDSARAPNTGELFF	TGTGCCACCAGTGATTCTGCGCGGGCCCCGAACACCGGGGAGCTGTTTTTT
TRBD1	TRBV19	TRBJ1-1	13	.	CASSVGTVTEAFF	TGTGCCAGTAGTGTCGGGACAGTCACTGAAGCTTTCTTT
TRBD1	TRBV29-1	TRBJ1-2	15	.	CSVEPPGQVSYGYTF	TGCAGCGTTGAGCCGCCGGGACAGGTGTCCTATGGCTACACCTTC
.	TRBV11-2	TRBJ1-1	15	.	CASSLSSGVETEAFF	TGTGCCAGCAGCTTATCTTCCGGGGTAGAAACTGAAGCTTTCTTT
.	TRBV15	TRBJ1-1	16	once	CATSREWGTMNTEAFF	TGTGCCACCAGCAGAGAGTGGGGGACAATGAACACTGAAGCTTTCTTT
.	TRBV4-3	TRBJ1-2	14	.	CASSQEALAGGYTF	TGCGCCAGCAGCCAAGAGGCCCTGGCGGGTGGCTACACCTTC
.	TRBV19	TRBJ1-1	11	.	CASRERGEAFF	TGTGCCAGTAGGGAAAGAGGGGAAGCTTTCTTT
TRBD2	TRBV19	TRBJ2-1	15	few	CASSPGGLAYNEQFF	TGTGCCAGTAGCCCGGGGGGACTAGCCTACAATGAGCAGTTCTTC
.	TRBV9	TRBJ2-3	15	.	CASSFTDSFLDTQYF	TGTGCCAGCAGCTTCACGGACAGTTTTTTGGATACGCAGTATTTT
.	TRBV2	TRBJ2-3	16	once	CASSDLVVLESDTQYF	TGTGCCAGCAGTGATTTGGTGGTATTGGAGTCTGATACGCAGTATTTT
TRBD1	TRBV29-1	TRBJ2-4	13	.	CSVLQGAKNIQYF	TGCAGCGTTTTACAGGGGGCCAAAAACATTCAGTACTTC
.	TRBV21-1	TRBJ1-2	14	.	CASSKGQRGNGYTF	TGTGCCAGCAGCAAAGGACAGAGGGGGAATGGCTACACCTTC
.	TRBV6-6	TRBJ2-3	14	.	CASSYSNSPDTQYF	TGTGCCAGCAGTTACTCGAACAGCCCAGATACGCAGTATTTT
.	TRBV18	TRBJ1-2	13	.	CASSPKEDYGYTF	TGTGCCAGCTCACCAAAGGAGGATTATGGCTACACCTTC
TRBD2	TRBV4-1	TRBJ2-3	17	.	CASSLTGLAGSTDTQYF	TGCGCCAGCAGCCTCACGGGTCTAGCGGGGAGCACAGATACGCAGTATTTT
.	TRBV12-3/TRBV12-4	TRBJ1-1	13	few	CASSRERSTEAFF	TGTGCCAGCAGTCGGGAACGTAGTACTGAAGCTTTCTTT
TRBD1	TRBV10-1	TRBJ1-2	14	.	CASSDGRGQDGYTF	TGCGCCAGCAGTGATGGCAGGGGGCAGGATGGCTACACCTTC
TRBD2	TRBV9	TRBJ2-5	17	.	CASSVGPSGGAIETQYF	TGTGCCAGCAGCGTAGGACCAAGCGGGGGGGCCATAGAGACCCAGTACTTC
.	TRBV4-1	TRBJ1-5	16	.	CASSPRRELSNQPQHF	TGCGCCAGCAGCCCCCGCCGGGAATTGAGCAATCAGCCCCAGCATTTT
.	TRBV7-8	TRBJ1-5	15	once	CASSLLSLSNQPQHF	TGTGCCAGCAGCTTACTTTCCCTGAGCAATCAGCCCCAGCATTTT
TRBD1	TRBV7-2	TRBJ2-2	14	.	CASSTRQGGGELFF	TGTGCCAGCAGCACCAGACAGGGTGGCGGGGAGCTGTTTTTT
.	TRBV4-1	TRBJ1-5	17	.	CASSQDDSGASNQPQHF	TGCGCCAGCAGCCAAGACGACAGCGGGGCGAGCAATCAGCCCCAGCATTTT
TRBD1	TRBV5-1	TRBJ1-4	15	once	CASSLTGVANEKLFF	TGCGCCAGCAGCCTGACAGGGGTAGCTAATGAAAAACTGTTTTTT
TRBD1	TRBV19	TRBJ1-4	17	.	CASSMGQGYPTNEKLFF	TGTGCCAGTAGTATGGGACAGGGGTACCCAACTAATGAAAAACTGTTTTTT
.	TRBV7-3	TRBJ1-1	13	.	CASSSHPGTEAFF	TGTGCCAGCAGCAGTCACCCGGGCACTGAAGCTTTCTTT
.	TRBV29-1	TRBJ1-2	12	.	CSVERGAWGYTF	TGCAGCGTTGAACGGGGGGCGTGGGGCTACACCTTC
.	TRBV29-1	TRBJ1-2	14	.	CSVGRLTDNYGYTF	TGCAGCGTTGGGAGATTGACAGACAACTATGGCTACACCTTC
TRBD1	TRBV6-2/TRBV6-3	TRBJ2-1	16	few	CASSYRQGGMEAEQFF	TGTGCCAGCAGTTATAGACAGGGGGGAATGGAAGCCGAGCAGTTCTTC
.	TRBV5-6	TRBJ2-3	13	few	CASSLQSTDTQYF	TGTGCCAGCAGCTTGCAGAGCACAGATACGCAGTATTTT
.	TRBV5-1	TRBJ1-4	13	.	CASSPGMDEKLFF	TGCGCCAGCAGCCCCGGTATGGATGAAAAACTGTTTTTT
.	TRBV19	TRBJ1-1	14	.	CASSIEGTNTEAFF	TGTGCCAGTAGTATTGAGGGGACTAACACTGAAGCTTTCTTT
TRBD1	TRBV2	TRBJ1-1	15	.	CASSVDREGRTEAFF	TGTGCCAGCAGTGTGGACAGGGAGGGAAGAACTGAAGCTTTCTTT
.	TRBV14	TRBJ1-6	13	.	CASSLTDNSPLHF	TGTGCCAGCAGCCTTACAGATAATTCACCCCTCCACTTT